The clone carrying this TCR beta chain was seen a handful of times. Its specificity is not known. Trimming stripped 1 base from V and 4 bases from J, with 10 bases between. The CDR3 is 14 amino acids. CDR1 is SGHTA and CDR2 is FQGNSA in the germline V gene. The sample belongs to a study of STAT5B mutations in CD4+ large granular lymphocyte leukemia. Findings and limits, study-wide: Top patient clones used TRBV06 genes more often: 8/27 versus 2/35 in controls. Patient CD4-sorted repertoires looked more clonal than healthy CD4+ repertoires, even without putative leukemic clones.

Control samples were healthy donors' buffy coats. Methods used by the authors: A productive frequency of 2.59 x 10-5 was the lowest detectable. The data were produced by immunoSEQ multiplex PCR, yet TCRdb's version contains in-frame clones alone and is incomplete. V and J calls and clone size are as listed in that table; D and trimming were resolved from the DNA. Of around 29,000 clones in the sample, more than 60% are singletons; the top ten hold roughly 6.2%. The sequencing sample was made of CD4+ T cells from blood buffy coats. This clonotype was obtained from a human donor in good health. The chain couples TRBV7-2 to TRBJ1-1; D perhaps matches TRBD1 (6 bases). The CDR3 is CASSLDGRGTEAFF. CDR3 coding DNA: TGTGCCAGCAGCTTAGATGGCAGGGGCACTGAAGCTTTCTTT.